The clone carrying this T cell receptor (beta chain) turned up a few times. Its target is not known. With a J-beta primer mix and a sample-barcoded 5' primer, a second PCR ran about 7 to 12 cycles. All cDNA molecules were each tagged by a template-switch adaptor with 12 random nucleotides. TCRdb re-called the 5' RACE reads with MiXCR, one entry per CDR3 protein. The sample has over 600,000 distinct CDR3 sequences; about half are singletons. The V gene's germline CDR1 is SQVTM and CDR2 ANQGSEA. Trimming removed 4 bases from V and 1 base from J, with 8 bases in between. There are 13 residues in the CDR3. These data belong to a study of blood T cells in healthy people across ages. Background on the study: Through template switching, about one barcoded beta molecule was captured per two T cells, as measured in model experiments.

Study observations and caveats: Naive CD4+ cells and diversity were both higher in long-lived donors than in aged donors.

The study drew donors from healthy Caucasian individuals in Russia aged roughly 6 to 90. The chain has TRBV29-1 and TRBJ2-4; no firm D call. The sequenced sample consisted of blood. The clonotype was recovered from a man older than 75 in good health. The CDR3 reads CSVAPEAKNIQYF. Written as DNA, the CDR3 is TGCAGCGTTGCACCCGAGGCCAAAAACATTCAGTACTTC.